This is a list of T cell receptor beta chains from one sample in a study of T cell repertoires in cytomegalovirus infection. Each CDR3 protein is one row after TCRdb ran MiXCR on the reads. The table lists about 740,000 distinct CDR3 sequences, approximately 40% of them singletons. The sequenced sample consisted of PBMCs. The receptor source for this set is a human donor in good health (CMV status not recorded). Some clones in this sample may be carry-over from other donors' samples. Both conserved end residues are part of each CDR3. Fields, in order: clone size, D gene, V gene, J gene, CDR3 DNA, CDR3 protein. D genes are given only for firm matches. Expanded clones are given a class, and other clones once, few, many or no size at all.

clone size: many; D gene: TRBD1; V gene: TRBV7-2; J gene: TRBJ2-7; CDR3 DNA: TGTGCCAGCAGCGTAGCCGACAGGGGGTCCTACGAGCAGTACTTC; CDR3 protein: CASSVADRGSYEQYF
clone size: many; D gene: NA; V gene: TRBV6-5; J gene: TRBJ2-1; CDR3 DNA: TGTGCCAGCAGTTATAGGGGATTCGGCAATGAGCAGTTCTTC; CDR3 protein: CASSYRGFGNEQFF
clone size: few; D gene: NA; V gene: TRBV7-8; J gene: TRBJ2-5; CDR3 DNA: TGTGCCAGCAGCTCCCAAGGGAATGGAGAGACCCAGTACTTC; CDR3 protein: CASSSQGNGETQYF
clone size: NA; D gene: TRBD1; V gene: TRBV10-3; J gene: TRBJ2-4; CDR3 DNA: TGTGCCACCGCGAGGACAGGGGGCCAAAACATTCAGTACTTC; CDR3 protein: CATARTGGQNIQYF
clone size: NA; D gene: NA; V gene: TRBV28; J gene: TRBJ2-7; CDR3 DNA: TGTGCCAGCAGACCACCGGGACGCCTAACCCCACCCTACGAGCAGTACTTC; CDR3 protein: CASRPPGRLTPPYEQYF
clone size: few; D gene: TRBD1; V gene: TRBV27; J gene: TRBJ2-7; CDR3 DNA: TGTGCCAGCAGCCGGGACAGGTACCGCGAGCAGTACTTC; CDR3 protein: CASSRDRYREQYF
clone size: NA; D gene: NA; V gene: TRBV20-1; J gene: TRBJ1-4; CDR3 DNA: TGCAGTGCTAGAGATCTGACAGGCTACGAAAAACTGTTTTTT; CDR3 protein: CSARDLTGYEKLFF
clone size: few; D gene: NA; V gene: TRBV4-1; J gene: TRBJ1-2; CDR3 DNA: TGCGCCAGCAAGCCTAATACCGGGACACTCTATGGCTACACCTTC; CDR3 protein: CASKPNTGTLYGYTF
clone size: NA; D gene: NA; V gene: TRBV28; J gene: TRBJ1-2; CDR3 DNA: TGTGCCAGCAGTTTAGGTGCATTCGGGTCCCGGCATGGCTACACCTTC; CDR3 protein: CASSLGAFGSRHGYTF
clone size: NA; D gene: NA; V gene: TRBV12-3/TRBV12-4; J gene: TRBJ1-6; CDR3 DNA: TGTGCCAGCAGTCTATCGACTATCGGACCAAATTCACCCCTCCACTTT; CDR3 protein: CASSLSTIGPNSPLHF
clone size: many; D gene: TRBD1; V gene: TRBV7-2; J gene: TRBJ2-1; CDR3 DNA: TGTGCCAGCAGCCGACCGACAGGGTACAATGAGCAGTTCTTC; CDR3 protein: CASSRPTGYNEQFF
clone size: once; D gene: TRBD2; V gene: TRBV20-1; J gene: TRBJ2-3; CDR3 DNA: TGCAGTGCAGCCTCCGCGGGGGGGCACACAGATACGCAGTATTTT; CDR3 protein: CSAASAGGHTDTQYF
clone size: many; D gene: NA; V gene: TRBV7-8; J gene: TRBJ2-3; CDR3 DNA: TGTGCCAGCAGCATCTCCGGTGGTCGGCAGGGTCTGGGCACAGATACGCAGTATTTT; CDR3 protein: CASSISGGRQGLGTDTQYF
clone size: NA; D gene: NA; V gene: TRBV2; J gene: TRBJ1-2; CDR3 DNA: TGTGCCAGCAGTGAAACGGGATCGAGAAACTATGGCTACACCTTC; CDR3 protein: CASSETGSRNYGYTF
clone size: NA; D gene: NA; V gene: TRBV27; J gene: TRBJ1-5; CDR3 DNA: TGTGCCATCGGACACCCTAGCAATCAGCCCCAGCATTTT; CDR3 protein: CAIGHPSNQPQHF
clone size: few; D gene: NA; V gene: TRBV28; J gene: TRBJ1-5; CDR3 DNA: TGTGCCAGCAAAGCTGGGGGGAGCAATCAGCCCCAGCATTTT; CDR3 protein: CASKAGGSNQPQHF
clone size: NA; D gene: TRBD1; V gene: TRBV11-2; J gene: TRBJ2-3; CDR3 DNA: TGTGCCAGCAGCTTAGCCCTGCTGGACAGGGGGAGAGATACGCAGTATTTT; CDR3 protein: CASSLALLDRGRDTQYF
clone size: many; D gene: NA; V gene: TRBV6-1; J gene: TRBJ1-5; CDR3 DNA: TGTGCCAGCAGTGACGTGGAGGGTCAGCCCCAGCATTTT; CDR3 protein: CASSDVEGQPQHF
clone size: few; D gene: NA; V gene: TRBV6-1; J gene: TRBJ2-2; CDR3 DNA: TGTGCCAGCACGATTTCGGGGGGCGCCCCCGGGGAGCTGTTTTTT; CDR3 protein: CASTISGGAPGELFF
clone size: few; D gene: NA; V gene: TRBV10-3; J gene: TRBJ1-4; CDR3 DNA: TGTGCCATCAGTGATCCCAGGCATGGTGAAAAACTGTTTTTT; CDR3 protein: CAISDPRHGEKLFF
clone size: few; D gene: TRBD1; V gene: TRBV2; J gene: TRBJ1-4; CDR3 DNA: TGTGCCAGCAGTCGGACAGGGGCGGGGGAAAAACTGTTTTTT; CDR3 protein: CASSRTGAGEKLFF
clone size: NA; D gene: NA; V gene: TRBV30; J gene: TRBJ1-1; CDR3 DNA: TGTGCCTGGATCGTAGGGACATGGAACACTGAAGCTTTCTTT; CDR3 protein: CAWIVGTWNTEAFF
clone size: NA; D gene: NA; V gene: TRBV7-9; J gene: TRBJ2-2; CDR3 DNA: TGTGCCAGCAGCCACGGGGCAGAGAACACCGGGGAGCTGTTTTTT; CDR3 protein: CASSHGAENTGELFF
clone size: NA; D gene: NA; V gene: TRBV15; J gene: TRBJ2-6; CDR3 DNA: TGTGTCACCAGCAGGGGCCACTCTGGGGCCAACGTCCTGACTTTC; CDR3 protein: CVTSRGHSGANVLTF
clone size: NA; D gene: TRBD2; V gene: TRBV4-1; J gene: TRBJ2-5; CDR3 DNA: TGTGCCAGCAGCCAAGGTCGATTAACTGGGACTAGCTGGACGGAGACCCAGTACTTC; CDR3 protein: CASSQGRLTGTSWTETQYF
clone size: NA; D gene: NA; V gene: TRBV6-2/TRBV6-3; J gene: TRBJ1-5; CDR3 DNA: TGTGCCAGCAGTCTTCGACGGGGAGGCGAGCCCCAGCATTTT; CDR3 protein: CASSLRRGGEPQHF